The present TCR beta chain was sequenced within a study of beta chain features in type 1 diabetes. V shed 3 bases and J shed 4 bases, with 18 bases lying between them. The CDR3 has 16 amino acids. The germline CDR1 and CDR2 sequences are LGHNA and YSLEER. Stem cell-like memory, regulatory, central memory and naive CD4+ cells were sorted via CD45RO/CCR7/CD25/CD127/CD95/CD27. A remark on this clone: What it binds is not known.

Study findings and constraints: Type 1 diabetes patients had TCRB CDR3s that were shorter (moderately but significantly so) in all four CD4+ subsets. Amplification by PCR could prefer shorter templates, with the same effect in patients and controls.

TCRB transcripts that were expressed got sequenced, as all of the isolated RNA had been reverse transcribed. The average read count of naive, central memory and regulatory T cell samples was around 3.8 million. Assay used: immunoSEQ multiplex PCR; TCRdb lists only in-frame clones, some missing. The repertoire holds around 140,000 clones, with 9% as singletons. This TCR came from a man in his thirties or forties with type 1 diabetes. V gene TRBV4-3 combines with J gene TRBJ1-2, with unresolved D. The sequenced material came from central memory CD4+ T cells from blood. The CDR3 spells CASSQDLVARGYGYTF. CDR3 nucleotides: TGCGCCAGCAGCCAGGACTTGGTGGCCCGGGGCTATGGCTACACCTTC.